Below, 27 T cell receptor beta chains from the same sample are listed, as sequenced in a study of blood T cell repertoires in COVID-19 (dated by TCRdb to 2019 to 2021). Preparation of the library involved the immunoSEQ multiplex PCR assay. The source is immuneACCESS, and TCRdb retained only in-frame sequences with V and J called. Part of the clones is not carried over; for the studies checked, unresolved V genes explain less than half of this, and the remainder is unexplained. For this sample the table gives some 120,000 clones, of which 80% to 90% were detected only once. Together, the top ten hold roughly 10% of the sample. The source material was peripheral blood. These receptors all stem from a human donor in a cohort sampled during active COVID-19.

This clone was seen a handful of times. This chain uses TRBV7-9 with TRBJ1-1, with TRBD1 matching over 9 bases. J lost 2 bases, V lost 2 bases, and 3 bases had no gene match. Germline V gives CDR1 SEHNR, CDR2 FQNEAQ (reference sequence). The CDR3 is 15 residues long. CDR3 in amino acids: CASSLRTGANTEAFF. CDR3 bases: TGTGCCAGCAGCTTACGGACAGGGGCCAACACTGAAGCTTTCTTT.

The CDR3 region has the DNA TGTGCCAGTAGTAGGGGACAGGCGGGGGTCACTGAAGCTTTCTTT. It specifies CASSRGQAGVTEAFF. J is TRBJ1-1 and V is TRBV19, with 8 positions matching TRBD1. The ends lost 4 bases at V and 4 bases at J; junction bases unmatched: 8. This CDR3 spans 15 amino acids. CDR1 LNHDA and CDR2 SQIVND come from the germline V gene (reference sequence). The full variable domain, its missing parts supplied by reference TRBV19 and TRBJ1-1, is DGGITQSPKYLFRKEGQNVTLSCEQNLNHDAMYWYRQDPGQGLRLIYYSQIVNDFQKGDIAEGYSVSREKKESFPLTVTSAQKNPTAFYLCASSRGQAGVTEAFFGQGTRLTVV.

The V gene is TRBV5-4, the J gene TRBJ2-1; D might be TRBD1 (5 bases). Trimming took off 1 base at V and 2 bases at J, with 10 bases between the two ends. The CDR3 length is 15 residues. Germline V gene lookup returns CDR1 SGHNT and CDR2 YYREEE (reference sequence). CDR3 sequence: CASSLKRGPYNEQFF. In nucleotides, the CDR3 is TGTGCCAGCAGCTTGAAAAGGGGTCCCTACAATGAGCAGTTCTTC.

The chain links TRBV9 to TRBJ2-7; a weak D match, TRBD1 (6 bases). Germline V gene data show CDR1 as SGDLS and CDR2 as YYNGEE. CDR3 length: 16 residues. Trimming left V 0 bases short and J 5 bases short, with 18 bases between. The chain's CDR3 is CASSVDLGQFGDEQYF. In nucleotides, the CDR3 is TGTGCCAGCAGCGTAGATCTAGGACAGTTTGGGGACGAGCAGTACTTC.

V gene TRBV7-9 combines with J gene TRBJ2-7, with 9 bases aligning to TRBD1. Germline lookup yields CDR1 SEHNR and CDR2 FQNEAQ (reference sequence). After removal of 5 bases from V and 3 bases from J, the junction contained 8 bases not matched to a gene. The CDR3 runs 15 residues. The CDR3 DNA reads as TGTGCCAGCAGCAGCCGGGACAGGGCCTTCTACGAGCAGTACTTC. As protein: CASSSRDRAFYEQYF.

The V and J genes are TRBV3-1 (or the pseudogene TRBV3-2) and TRBJ1-1; D may be TRBD1 (6 bases). V lost 1 base and J 0 bases, leaving 21 bases between the germline ends. Germline assignment: CDR1 LGHDT and CDR2 YNNKEL (reference sequence). The CDR3 is made up of 19 amino acids. The CDR3 DNA reads TGTGCCAGCAGCCAAGGTACAGGGCGGTACGGATTGATGAACACTGAAGCTTTCTTT. Translating gives CASSQGTGRYGLMNTEAFF.

CDR3 bases: TGTGCCAGCAGTTTATCCTCTGGGACTAGCGGGTTCTTC. This sequence encodes CASSLSSGTSGFF. The rearrangement uses TRBV12-3 or TRBV12-4 and TRBJ2-1; 11 bases align to TRBD2. This CDR3 has 13 residues. V lost 2 bases and J lost 15; bases outside the gene matches: 6.

V and J are TRBV30 and TRBJ1-4; tentatively, D is TRBD1 (6 bases). V dropped 3 bases and J dropped 8 bases, with 16 bases sitting between them. The germline gives CDR1 GTSNPN, CDR2 SVGIG (reference sequence). CDR3 length: 14 amino acids. The CDR3 sequence is CAWRDSVLREKLFF. The CDR3 nucleotides are TGTGCCTGGAGGGACAGCGTCCTTAGAGAAAAACTGTTTTTT.

V usage is TRBV9 and J usage is TRBJ2-7; TRBD2 agrees at 12 bases. After removal of 3 bases from V and 4 bases from J, the junction contained 8 bases not matched to a gene. Germline-derived CDR1 and CDR2 are SGDLS and YYNGEE. This CDR3 comprises 16 residues. The CDR3 DNA follows: TGTGCCAGCAGCGAATCTAGCGGGAGGGCCAGGTACGAGCAGTACTTC. The encoded protein is CASSESSGRARYEQYF.

This sequence joins TRBV18 and TRBJ1-4; 9 nucleotides agree with TRBD1. Germline lookup yields CDR1 KGHSH and CDR2 LQKENI. Trimming took 3 bases from V and 8 from J; bases not matched to a gene: 7. The CDR3 extends over 15 amino acids. The CDR3 here is CASSPAGTGREKLFF. The CDR3 DNA follows: TGTGCCAGCTCACCCGCCGGGACAGGGAGGGAAAAACTGTTTTTT.

The chain recombines TRBV30 with TRBJ1-6; D is uncertain. Germline V lookup: CDR1 GTSNPN, CDR2 SVGIG (reference sequence). The CDR3 has 15 amino acids. The V gene lost 0 bases and the J gene lost 3 bases, with 9 bases spanning the gap. In nucleotides, the CDR3 is TGTGCCTGGAGTGTAGAGGGCTTCTATAATTCACCCCTCCACTTT. Its protein product is CAWSVEGFYNSPLHF.

The chain recombines TRBV6-4 with TRBJ1-6; D gene ambiguous. Per germline, CDR1 MRHNA and CDR2 SNTAGT. The V end lost 4 bases, the J end lost 6 bases, and 10 bases lay between the germline ends. There are 14 residues in the CDR3. Written as DNA, the CDR3 is TGTGCCAGCAGTGCCGAGCTGCTTAATTCACCCCTCCACTTT. It encodes CASSAELLNSPLHF.

The chain uses TRBV6-2 or TRBV6-3 and TRBJ2-7; D gene uncertain. Trimming removed 5 bases from V and 4 bases from J, with 9 bases in between. The germline V gene has CDR1 MNHEY and CDR2 SVGEGT. The CDR3 length is 12 residues. The CDR3 DNA is TGTGCCAGCAGTCCCGACATTTACGAGCAGTACTTC. Translation: CASSPDIYEQYF.

The V and J genes are TRBV2 and TRBJ2-7, with 14 bases that match TRBD2. The junction had 2 bases not matched to a gene; V was cut back by 6 bases and J by 4 bases. Germline CDR1 is SNHLY and CDR2 is FYNNEI. The CDR3 runs to 14 residues. CDR3 in DNA: TGTGCCAGCAGGGGGACTAGCGGGAGTTACGAGCAGTACTTC. This codes for CASRGTSGSYEQYF.

V and J are TRBV9 and TRBJ2-7, with D possibly matching TRBD1 (6 bases). Germline V gene lookup returns CDR1 SGDLS and CDR2 YYNGEE. The CDR3 covers 13 residues. V shed 4 bases and J shed 2 bases, with 10 bases lying between them. Here the CDR3 DNA reads TGTGCCAGCAGCTCCGGGACAACCTACGAGCAGTACTTC. It encodes CASSSGTTYEQYF.

This chain joins TRBV11-3 and TRBJ1-2; a possible D gene is TRBD1 (5 bases). With 6 bases removed from V and 6 bases from J, the gap between germline ends came to 14 bases. The CDR3 runs to 13 residues. Germline V gene data show CDR1 as SGHNT and CDR2 as YENEEA. CDR3: CASRSRERDGYTF. Written as DNA, the CDR3 is TGTGCCAGCAGGTCCAGGGAAAGGGATGGCTACACCTTC.

This chain uses TRBV29-1 with TRBJ2-7; 12 nucleotides agree with TRBD2. With V trimmed by 6 bases and J by 6 bases, 9 bases remained unmatched. Germline CDR1 SQVTM, CDR2 ANQGSEA. This CDR3 spans 14 amino acids. The CDR3 DNA reads as TGCAGCGTGGGGAGGACTAGCGGGACTTCCGAGCAGTACTTC. Protein sequence: CSVGRTSGTSEQYF.

The chain couples TRBV25-1 to TRBJ2-1, with D tentatively TRBD2 (5 bases). V was clipped by 10 bases and J by 0 bases, with 13 bases between them. The CDR3 totals 14 residues. CDR1 and CDR2 from the germline V gene are MGHDK and SYGVNS. The CDR3 DNA reads TGTGCCACCGGAGTGGGGAGCTCCTACAATGAGCAGTTCTTC. It specifies CATGVGSSYNEQFF. Complete variable domain (other parts from reference TRBV25-1 and TRBJ2-1): EADIYQTPRYLVIGTGKKITLECSQTMGHDKMYWYQQDPGMELHLIHYSYGVNSTEKGDLSSESTVSRIRTEHFPLTLESARPSHTSQYLCATGVGSSYNEQFFGPGTRLTVL.

The chain combines TRBV5-6 with TRBJ1-2; maybe TRBD1 (6 bases). Germline CDR1 and CDR2: SGHDT and YYEEEE. The length of the CDR3 is 15 residues. V was clipped by 4 bases and J by 2 bases, with 15 bases between them. CDR3 bases: TGTGCCAGCAGCCCGGGATCTGGACAGAACTATGGCTACACCTTC. It encodes CASSPGSGQNYGYTF.

This clone was observed a few times. The chain links TRBV6-5 to TRBJ2-7; the match to TRBD2 covers 9 bases. The germline gives CDR1 MNHEY, CDR2 SVGAGI. This CDR3 has 15 amino acids. The V gene end was trimmed by 6 bases and the J gene end by 0 bases; junction bases not matched to a gene: 6. The CDR3, as DNA: TGTGCCAGCAGGCCAGCGGGAGGATCCTCCTACGAGCAGTACTTC. As protein: CASRPAGGSSYEQYF.

A note on this clone: At one of its ends the junction is not consistent with the germline gene, which may arise from a read error. V usage is TRBV3-1 (or the pseudogene TRBV3-2) and J usage is TRBJ2-7, with 10 bases lining up with TRBD1. The CDR3 is 11 amino acids. Germline CDR1 is LGHDT and CDR2 is YNNKEL (reference sequence). This CDR3 is CASSRGQGWHF. In DNA, the CDR3 is TGTGCCAGCAGCCGGGGACAGGGGTGGCACTTC.

The chain has TRBV5-6 and TRBJ2-7, with TRBD1 identical over 10 bases. This CDR3 contains 15 residues. The trim removed 3 bases at V and 4 bases at J, leaving 7 bases unmatched. Germline V gene lookup returns CDR1 SGHDT and CDR2 YYEEEE. CDR3 sequence reads: CASSSSGTGEYEQYF. In DNA form, the CDR3 reads TGTGCCAGCAGCTCTTCCGGGACAGGGGAGTACGAGCAGTACTTC.

The gene calls are TRBV6-5 and TRBJ1-1; weak D call: TRBD1 (5 bases). CDR1 and CDR2 from the germline V gene are MNHEY and SVGAGI. The CDR3 sequence is 15 residues long. V lost 2 bases, J lost 4 bases, and 14 bases lay in between. The CDR3 loop reads CASSYRGTFSTEAFF. The CDR3 DNA sequence: TGTGCCAGCAGTTACAGGGGCACGTTTAGCACTGAAGCTTTCTTT.

The chain combines TRBV7-9 with TRBJ2-1; 9 nucleotides line up with TRBD1. The CDR3 extends over 18 amino acids. Germline V lookup: CDR1 SEHNR, CDR2 FQNEAQ (reference sequence). The J segment lost 3 bases and the V segment lost 5 bases, leaving 14 bases of the junction unmatched. The CDR3 nucleotides are TGTGCCAGCAGCCCGCCCCTACCGGGACAGGGATTCTACAATGAGCAGTTCTTC. Its protein is CASSPPLPGQGFYNEQFF. Drawing the rest from reference TRBV7-9 and TRBJ2-1, the complete variable domain is DTGVSQNPRHKITKRGQNVTFRCDPISEHNRLYWYRQTLGQGPEFLTYFQNEAQLEKSRLLSDRFSAERPKGSFSTLEIQRTEQGDSAMYLCASSPPLPGQGFYNEQFFGPGTRLTVL.

The chain joins TRBV7-8 to TRBJ2-1, with TRBD2 identical over 9 bases. This CDR3 comprises 15 residues. The germline CDR1 and CDR2 sequences are SGHVS and FQNEAQ. Unmatched junction bases numbered 8, after V lost 3 bases and J lost 8 bases. CDR3 coding DNA: TGTGCCAGCAGCTTGGGTAGCGGGGGTAGGTATGAGCAGTTCTTC. Amino acid sequence: CASSLGSGGRYEQFF.

This clone came up a few times. The gene calls are TRBV3-1 (or the pseudogene TRBV3-2) and TRBJ2-6; TRBD2 might be the D (6 bases). Germline V gene lookup returns CDR1 LGHDT and CDR2 YNNKEL (reference sequence). The CDR3 runs to 17 residues. The V end lost 4 bases, the J end lost 4 bases, and 17 bases lay between the germline ends. The CDR3 region is CASSRRDSSPGANVLTF. CDR3 bases: TGTGCCAGCAGCCGTCGGGACTCCTCGCCAGGGGCCAACGTCCTGACTTTC.

The J gene is TRBJ2-3, the V gene TRBV27; D gene unclear. Trimming pared 2 bases from V and 0 bases from J, leaving 6 bases between. Germline V gives CDR1 MNHEY, CDR2 SMNVEV (reference sequence). The CDR3 is made up of 14 amino acids. The CDR3 sequence is CASSLVRSTDTQYF. CDR3 nucleotide sequence: TGTGCCAGCAGTTTAGTCAGAAGCACAGATACGCAGTATTTT.